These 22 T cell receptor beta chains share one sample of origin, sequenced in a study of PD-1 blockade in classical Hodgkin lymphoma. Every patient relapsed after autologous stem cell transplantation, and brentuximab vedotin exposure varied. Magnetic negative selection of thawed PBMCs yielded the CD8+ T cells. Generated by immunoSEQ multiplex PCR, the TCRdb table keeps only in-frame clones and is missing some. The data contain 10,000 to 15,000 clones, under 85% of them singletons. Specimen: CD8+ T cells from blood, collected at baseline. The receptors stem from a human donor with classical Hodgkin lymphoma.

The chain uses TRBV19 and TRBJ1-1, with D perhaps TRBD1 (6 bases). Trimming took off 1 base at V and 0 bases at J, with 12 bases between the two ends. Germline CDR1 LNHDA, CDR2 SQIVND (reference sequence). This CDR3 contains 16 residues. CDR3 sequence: CASSIATGSMNTEAFF. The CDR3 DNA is TGTGCCAGTAGTATAGCGACAGGAAGCATGAACACTGAAGCTTTCTTT. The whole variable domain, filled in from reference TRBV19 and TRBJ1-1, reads DGGITQSPKYLFRKEGQNVTLSCEQNLNHDAMYWYRQDPGQGLRLIYYSQIVNDFQKGDIAEGYSVSREKKESFPLTVTSAQKNPTAFYLCASSIATGSMNTEAFFGQGTRLTVV.

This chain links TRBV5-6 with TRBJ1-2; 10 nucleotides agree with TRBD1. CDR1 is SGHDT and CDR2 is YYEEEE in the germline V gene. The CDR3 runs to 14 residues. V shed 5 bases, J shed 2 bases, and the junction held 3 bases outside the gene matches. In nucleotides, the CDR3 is TGTGCCAGCAGACTGGGACAGGGGAACTATGGCTACACCTTC. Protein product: CASRLGQGNYGYTF.

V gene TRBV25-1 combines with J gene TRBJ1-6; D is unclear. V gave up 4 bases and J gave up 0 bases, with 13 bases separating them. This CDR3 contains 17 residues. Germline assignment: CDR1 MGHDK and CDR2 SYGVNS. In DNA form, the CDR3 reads TGTGCCAGCAGTGCAGGCGGGGTGAGCTCCTATAATTCACCCCTCCACTTT. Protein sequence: CASSAGGVSSYNSPLHF.

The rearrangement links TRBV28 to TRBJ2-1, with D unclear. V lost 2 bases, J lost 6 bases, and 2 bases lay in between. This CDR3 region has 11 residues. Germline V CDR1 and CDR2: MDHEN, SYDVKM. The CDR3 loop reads CASSLLNEQFF. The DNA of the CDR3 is TGTGCCAGCAGTTTACTCAATGAGCAGTTCTTC. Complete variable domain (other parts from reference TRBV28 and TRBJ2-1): DVKVTQSSRYLVKRTGEKVFLECVQDMDHENMFWYRQDPGLGLRLIYFSYDVKMKEKGDIPEGYSVSREKKERFSLILESASTNQTSMYLCASSLLNEQFFGPGTRLTVL.

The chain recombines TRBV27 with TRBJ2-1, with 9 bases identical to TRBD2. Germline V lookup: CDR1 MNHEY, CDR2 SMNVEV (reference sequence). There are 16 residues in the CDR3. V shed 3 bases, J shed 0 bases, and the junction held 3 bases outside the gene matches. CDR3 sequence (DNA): TGTGCCAGCAGTTTGTCACTAGCGGGCTCCTACAATGAGCAGTTCTTC. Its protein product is CASSLSLAGSYNEQFF.

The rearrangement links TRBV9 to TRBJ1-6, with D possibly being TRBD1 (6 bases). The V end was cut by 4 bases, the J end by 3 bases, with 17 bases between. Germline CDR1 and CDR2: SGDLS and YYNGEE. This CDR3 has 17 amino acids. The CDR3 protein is CASSSLPRDNYNSPLHF. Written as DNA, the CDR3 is TGTGCCAGCAGCTCGTTACCCCGGGACAACTATAATTCACCCCTCCACTTT. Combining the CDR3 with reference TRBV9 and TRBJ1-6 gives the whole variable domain DSGVTQTPKHLITATGQRVTLRCSPRSGDLSVYWYQQSLDQGLQFLIQYYNGEERAKGNILERFSAQQFPDLHSELNLSSLELGDSALYFCASSSLPRDNYNSPLHFGNGTRLTVT.

The CDR3 spells CASSISSSPSKSYNEQFF. In DNA, the CDR3 is TGCGCCAGCAGCATCTCCTCTTCACCGTCTAAGTCCTACAATGAGCAGTTCTTC. The chain joins TRBV5-1 to TRBJ2-1, with unresolved D. This CDR3 region has 18 residues. The germline gives CDR1 SGHRS, CDR2 YFSETQ. Trimming stripped 4 bases from V and 1 base from J, with 21 bases between. Together with reference TRBV5-1 and TRBJ2-1, the CDR3 gives the full variable domain: KAGVTQTPRYLIKTRGQQVTLSCSPISGHRSVSWYQQTPGQGLQFLFEYFSETQRNKGNFPGRFSGRQFSNSRSEMNVSTLELGDSALYLCASSISSSPSKSYNEQFFGPGTRLTVL.

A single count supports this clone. The DNA for the CDR3 is TGTGCCAGCAGTGACATCCCGGTCACCGGGGAGCTGTTTTTT. This translates into CASSDIPVTGELFF. The chain combines TRBV6-4 with TRBJ2-2, with unresolved D. The V gene lost 2 bases and the J gene lost 4 bases, with 8 bases spanning the gap. CDR1 MRHNA and CDR2 SNTAGT come from the germline V gene. This CDR3 is 14 amino acids long.

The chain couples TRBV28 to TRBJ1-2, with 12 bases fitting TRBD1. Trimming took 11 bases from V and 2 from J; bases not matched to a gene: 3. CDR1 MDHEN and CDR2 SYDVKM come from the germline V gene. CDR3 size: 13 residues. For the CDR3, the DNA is TGTGCCGGGACAGGGGGCGCAAACTATGGCTACACCTTC. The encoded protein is CAGTGGANYGYTF.

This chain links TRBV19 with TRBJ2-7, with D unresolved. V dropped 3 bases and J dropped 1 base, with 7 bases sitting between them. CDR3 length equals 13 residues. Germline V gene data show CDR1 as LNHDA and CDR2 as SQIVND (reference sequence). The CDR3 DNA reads TGTGCCAGTAGTATGGCCAGTTCCTACGAGCAGTACTTC. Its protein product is CASSMASSYEQYF.

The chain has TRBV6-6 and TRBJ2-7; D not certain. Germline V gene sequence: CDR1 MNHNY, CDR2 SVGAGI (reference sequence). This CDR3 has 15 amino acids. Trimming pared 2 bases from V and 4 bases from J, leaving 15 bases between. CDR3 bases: TGTGCCAGCAGTTACAACGCTGCAAGGTCTTACGAGCAGTACTTC. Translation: CASSYNAARSYEQYF.

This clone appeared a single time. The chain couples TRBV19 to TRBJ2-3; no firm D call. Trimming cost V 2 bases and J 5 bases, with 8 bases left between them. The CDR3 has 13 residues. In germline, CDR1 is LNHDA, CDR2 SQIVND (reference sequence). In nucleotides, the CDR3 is TGTGCCAGTAGTATAAAGCCCCGAGATACGCAGTATTTT. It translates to CASSIKPRDTQYF.

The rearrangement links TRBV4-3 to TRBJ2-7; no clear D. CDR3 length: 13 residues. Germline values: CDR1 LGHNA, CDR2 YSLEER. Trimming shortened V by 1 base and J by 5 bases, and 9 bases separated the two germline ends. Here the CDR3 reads CASSQGVQDEQYF. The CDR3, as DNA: TGCGCCAGCAGCCAAGGTGTCCAGGACGAGCAGTACTTC.

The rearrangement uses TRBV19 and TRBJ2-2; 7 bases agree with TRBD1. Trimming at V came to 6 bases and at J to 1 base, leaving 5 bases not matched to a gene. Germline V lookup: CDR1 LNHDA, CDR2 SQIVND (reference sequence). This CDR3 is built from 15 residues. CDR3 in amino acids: CASRGQRMNTGELFF. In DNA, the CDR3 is TGTGCCAGTAGGGGACAGAGAATGAACACCGGGGAGCTGTTTTTT.

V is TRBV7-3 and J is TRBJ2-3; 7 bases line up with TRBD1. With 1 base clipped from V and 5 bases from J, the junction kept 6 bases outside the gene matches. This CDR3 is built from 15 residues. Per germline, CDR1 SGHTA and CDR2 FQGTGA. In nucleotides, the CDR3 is TGTGCCAGCAGCTTAAGAGGGGGCGTAATAGATACGCAGTATTTT. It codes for CASSLRGGVIDTQYF.

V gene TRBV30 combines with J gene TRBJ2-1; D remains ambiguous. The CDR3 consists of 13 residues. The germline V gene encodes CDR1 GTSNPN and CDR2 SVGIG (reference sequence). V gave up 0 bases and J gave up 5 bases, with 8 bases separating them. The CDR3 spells CAWSVVLDNEQFF. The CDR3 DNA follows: TGTGCCTGGAGTGTAGTGTTGGACAATGAGCAGTTCTTC. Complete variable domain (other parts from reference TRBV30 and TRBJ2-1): SQTIHQWPATLVQPVGSPLSLECTVEGTSNPNLYWYRQAAGRGLQLLFYSVGIGQISSEVPQNLSASRPQDRQFILSSKKLLLSDSGFYLCAWSVVLDNEQFFGPGTRLTVL.

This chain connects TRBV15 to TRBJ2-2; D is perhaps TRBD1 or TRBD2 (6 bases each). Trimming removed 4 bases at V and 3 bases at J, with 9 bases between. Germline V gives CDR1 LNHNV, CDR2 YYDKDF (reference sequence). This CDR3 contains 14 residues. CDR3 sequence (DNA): TGTGCCACCAGCACGGGGGCACACACCGGGGAGCTGTTTTTT. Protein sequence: CATSTGAHTGELFF.

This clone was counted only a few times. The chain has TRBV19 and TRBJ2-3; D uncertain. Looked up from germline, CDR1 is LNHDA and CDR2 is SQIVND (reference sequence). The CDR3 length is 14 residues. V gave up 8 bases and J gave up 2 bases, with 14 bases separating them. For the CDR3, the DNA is TGTGCCAGTCACCTAGGCGGTTTCACAGATACGCAGTATTTT. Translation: CASHLGGFTDTQYF.

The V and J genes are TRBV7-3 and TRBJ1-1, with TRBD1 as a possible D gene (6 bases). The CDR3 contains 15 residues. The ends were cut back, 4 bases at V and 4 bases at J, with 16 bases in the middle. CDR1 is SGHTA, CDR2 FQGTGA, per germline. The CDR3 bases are TGTGCCAGCAGCTCTTACGGAGGGGGAAGCACTGAAGCTTTCTTT. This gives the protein CASSSYGGGSTEAFF.

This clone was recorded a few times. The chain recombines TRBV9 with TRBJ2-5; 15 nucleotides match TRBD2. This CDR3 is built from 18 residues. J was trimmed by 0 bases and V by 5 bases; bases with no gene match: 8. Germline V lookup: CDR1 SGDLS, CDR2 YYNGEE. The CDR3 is CASSAGTSGGQYQETQYF. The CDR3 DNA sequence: TGTGCCAGCAGTGCAGGGACTAGCGGGGGGCAGTACCAAGAGACCCAGTACTTC.

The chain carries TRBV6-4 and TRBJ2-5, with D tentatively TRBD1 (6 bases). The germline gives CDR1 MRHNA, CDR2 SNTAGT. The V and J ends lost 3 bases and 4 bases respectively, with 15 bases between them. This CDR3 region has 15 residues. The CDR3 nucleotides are TGTGCCAGCAGTGAAGACGCCGGGACACTAGAGACCCAGTACTTC. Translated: CASSEDAGTLETQYF.

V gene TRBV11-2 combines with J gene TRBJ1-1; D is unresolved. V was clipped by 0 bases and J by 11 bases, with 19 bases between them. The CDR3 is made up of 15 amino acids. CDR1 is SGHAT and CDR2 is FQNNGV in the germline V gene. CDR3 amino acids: CASSLDNRGVSGAFF. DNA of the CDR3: TGTGCCAGCAGCTTAGATAACCGGGGAGTGTCGGGCGCTTTCTTT.